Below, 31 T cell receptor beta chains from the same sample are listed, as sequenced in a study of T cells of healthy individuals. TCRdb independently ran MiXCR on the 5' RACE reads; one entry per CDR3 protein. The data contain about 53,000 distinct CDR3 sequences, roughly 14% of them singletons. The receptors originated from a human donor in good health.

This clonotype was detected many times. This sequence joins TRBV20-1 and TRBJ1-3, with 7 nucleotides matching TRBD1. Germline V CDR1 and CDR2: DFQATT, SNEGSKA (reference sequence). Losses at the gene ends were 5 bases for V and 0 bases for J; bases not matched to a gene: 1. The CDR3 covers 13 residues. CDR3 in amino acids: CSAGTVSGNTIYF. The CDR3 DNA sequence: TGCAGTGCTGGGACAGTCTCTGGAAACACCATATATTTT.

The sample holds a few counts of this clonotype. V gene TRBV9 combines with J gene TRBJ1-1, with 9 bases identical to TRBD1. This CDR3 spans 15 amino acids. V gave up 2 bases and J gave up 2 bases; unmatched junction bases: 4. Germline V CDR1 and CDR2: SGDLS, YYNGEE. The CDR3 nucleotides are TGTGCCAGCAGCGTCGGGACAGGGTTTAACACTGAAGCTTTCTTT. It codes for CASSVGTGFNTEAFF. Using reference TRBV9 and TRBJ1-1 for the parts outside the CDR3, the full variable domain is DSGVTQTPKHLITATGQRVTLRCSPRSGDLSVYWYQQSLDQGLQFLIQYYNGEERAKGNILERFSAQQFPDLHSELNLSSLELGDSALYFCASSVGTGFNTEAFFGQGTRLTVV.

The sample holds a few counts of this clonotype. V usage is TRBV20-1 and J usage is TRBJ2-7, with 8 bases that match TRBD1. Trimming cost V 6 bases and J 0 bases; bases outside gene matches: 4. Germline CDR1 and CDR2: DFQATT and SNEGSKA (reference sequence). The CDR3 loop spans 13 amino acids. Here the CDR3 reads CSAPRGRSYEQYF. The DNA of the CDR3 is TGCAGTGCCCCCAGGGGGCGCTCCTACGAGCAGTACTTC.

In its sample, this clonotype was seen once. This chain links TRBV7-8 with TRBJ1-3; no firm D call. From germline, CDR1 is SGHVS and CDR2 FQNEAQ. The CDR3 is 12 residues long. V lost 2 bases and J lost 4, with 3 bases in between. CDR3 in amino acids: CASSLRGNTIYF. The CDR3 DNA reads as TGTGCCAGCAGCTTAAGGGGAAACACCATATATTTT.

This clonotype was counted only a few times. The CDR3 DNA sequence: TGTGCCACCAGTGATGCCTCAGGGGGCGCAAGGACCGGGGAGCTGTTTTTT. Residues: CATSDASGGARTGELFF. The chain uses TRBV24-1 and TRBJ2-2, with 8 bases identical to TRBD1. The length of the CDR3 is 17 residues. The J segment lost 5 bases and the V segment lost 3 bases, leaving 10 bases of the junction unmatched. Looked up from germline, CDR1 is KGHDR and CDR2 is SFDVKD.

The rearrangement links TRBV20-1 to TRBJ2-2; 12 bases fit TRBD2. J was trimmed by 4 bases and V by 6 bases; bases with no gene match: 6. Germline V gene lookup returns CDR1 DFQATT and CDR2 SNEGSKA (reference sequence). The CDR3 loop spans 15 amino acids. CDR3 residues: CSATTSGRGTGELFF. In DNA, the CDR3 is TGCAGTGCCACGACTAGCGGGAGAGGCACCGGGGAGCTGTTTTTT.

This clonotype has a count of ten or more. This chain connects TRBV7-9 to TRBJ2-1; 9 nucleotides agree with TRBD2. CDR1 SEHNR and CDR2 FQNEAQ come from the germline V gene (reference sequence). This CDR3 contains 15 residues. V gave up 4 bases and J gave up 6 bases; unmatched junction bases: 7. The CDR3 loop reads CASSSGTSMGNEQFF. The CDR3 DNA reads TGTGCCAGCAGCTCCGGGACTAGCATGGGCAATGAGCAGTTCTTC.

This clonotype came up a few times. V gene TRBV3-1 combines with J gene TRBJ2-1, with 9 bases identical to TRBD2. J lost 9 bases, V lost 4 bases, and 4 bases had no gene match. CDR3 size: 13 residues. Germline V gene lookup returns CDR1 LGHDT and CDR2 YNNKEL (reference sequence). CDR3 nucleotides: TGTGCCAGCAGCCGTGGGACTAGCACTGAGCAGTTCTTC. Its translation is CASSRGTSTEQFF.

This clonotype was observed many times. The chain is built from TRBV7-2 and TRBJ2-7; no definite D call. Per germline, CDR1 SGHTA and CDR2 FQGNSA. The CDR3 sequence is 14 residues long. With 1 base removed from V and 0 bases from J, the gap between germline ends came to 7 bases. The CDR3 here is CASSLDLLSYEQYF. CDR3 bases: TGTGCCAGCAGCTTAGATCTGCTCTCCTACGAGCAGTACTTC.

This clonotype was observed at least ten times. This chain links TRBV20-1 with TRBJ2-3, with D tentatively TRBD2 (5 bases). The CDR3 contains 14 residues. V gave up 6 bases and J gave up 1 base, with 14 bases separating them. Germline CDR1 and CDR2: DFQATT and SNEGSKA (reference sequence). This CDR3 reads CSASEGFGTDTQYF. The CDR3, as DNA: TGCAGTGCCTCCGAGGGATTCGGCACAGATACGCAGTATTTT.

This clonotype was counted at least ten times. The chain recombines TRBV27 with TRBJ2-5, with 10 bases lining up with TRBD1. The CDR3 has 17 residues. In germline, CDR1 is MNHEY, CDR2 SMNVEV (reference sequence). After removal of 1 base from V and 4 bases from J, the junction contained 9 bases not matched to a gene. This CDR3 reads CASSLWPPGQGTETQYF. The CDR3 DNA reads TGTGCCAGCAGTTTATGGCCTCCGGGACAGGGGACAGAGACCCAGTACTTC.

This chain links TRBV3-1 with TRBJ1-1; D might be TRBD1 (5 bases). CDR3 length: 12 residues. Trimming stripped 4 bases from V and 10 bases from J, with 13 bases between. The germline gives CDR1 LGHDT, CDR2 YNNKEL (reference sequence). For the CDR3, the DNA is TGTGCCAGCAGCCGGCGGGGGTTTGGAGCTTTCTTT. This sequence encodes CASSRRGFGAFF.

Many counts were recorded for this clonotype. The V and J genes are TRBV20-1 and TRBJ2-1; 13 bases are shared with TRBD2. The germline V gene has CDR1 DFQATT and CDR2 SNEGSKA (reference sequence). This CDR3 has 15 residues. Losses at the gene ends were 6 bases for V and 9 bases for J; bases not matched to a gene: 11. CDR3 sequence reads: CSAVTLAGGLGEQFF. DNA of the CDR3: TGCAGTGCCGTCACACTAGCGGGAGGGTTGGGTGAGCAGTTCTTC.

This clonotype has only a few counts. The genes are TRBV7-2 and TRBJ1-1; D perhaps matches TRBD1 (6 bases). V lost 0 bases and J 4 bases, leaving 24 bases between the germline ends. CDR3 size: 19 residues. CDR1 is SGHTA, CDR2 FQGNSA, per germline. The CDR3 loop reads CASSLATALRGKLGTEAFF. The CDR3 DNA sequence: TGTGCCAGCAGCTTAGCCACAGCATTAAGGGGGAAACTAGGCACTGAAGCTTTCTTT.

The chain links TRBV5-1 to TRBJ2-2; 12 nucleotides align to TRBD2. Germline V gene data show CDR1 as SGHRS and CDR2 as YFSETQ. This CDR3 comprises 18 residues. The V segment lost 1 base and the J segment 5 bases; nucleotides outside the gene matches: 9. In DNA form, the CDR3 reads TGCGCCAGCAGCTTGAGACCTAGCGGGGGGGCCGAGACCGGGGAGCTGTTTTTT. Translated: CASSLRPSGGAETGELFF.

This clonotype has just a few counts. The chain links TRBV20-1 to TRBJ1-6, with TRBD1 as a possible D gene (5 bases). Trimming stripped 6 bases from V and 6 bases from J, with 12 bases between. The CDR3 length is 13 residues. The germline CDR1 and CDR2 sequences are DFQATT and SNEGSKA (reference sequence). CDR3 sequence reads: CSARQQPNSPLHF. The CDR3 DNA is TGCAGTGCCCGACAGCAGCCTAATTCACCCCTCCACTTT.

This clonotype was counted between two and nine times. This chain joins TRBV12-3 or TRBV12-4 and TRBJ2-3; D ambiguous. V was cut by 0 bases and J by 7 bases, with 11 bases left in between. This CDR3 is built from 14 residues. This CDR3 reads CASSLARRRHTQYF. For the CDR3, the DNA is TGTGCCAGCAGTTTAGCGCGGCGCAGGCATACGCAGTATTTT.

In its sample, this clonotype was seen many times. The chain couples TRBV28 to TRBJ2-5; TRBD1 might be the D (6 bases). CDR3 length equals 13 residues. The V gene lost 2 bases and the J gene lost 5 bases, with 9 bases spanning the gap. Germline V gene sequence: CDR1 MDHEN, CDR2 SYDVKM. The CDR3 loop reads CASSLGGGETQYF. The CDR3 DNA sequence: TGTGCCAGCAGTTTAGGGGGCGGGGAGACCCAGTACTTC.

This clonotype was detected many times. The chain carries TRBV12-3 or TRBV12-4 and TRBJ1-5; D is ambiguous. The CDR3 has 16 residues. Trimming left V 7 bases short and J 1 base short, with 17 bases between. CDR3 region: CASTHGRALSNQPQHF. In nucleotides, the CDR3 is TGTGCCAGCACCCATGGGAGGGCCCTAAGCAATCAGCCCCAGCATTTT.

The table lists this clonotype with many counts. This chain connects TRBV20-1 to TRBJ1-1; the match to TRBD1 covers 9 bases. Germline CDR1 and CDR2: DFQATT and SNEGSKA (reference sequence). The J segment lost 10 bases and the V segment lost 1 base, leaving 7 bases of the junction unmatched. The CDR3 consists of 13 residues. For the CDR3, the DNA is TGCAGTGCTAGAGGGTGGGACAGGGCTGCAGCTTTCTTT. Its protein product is CSARGWDRAAAFF.

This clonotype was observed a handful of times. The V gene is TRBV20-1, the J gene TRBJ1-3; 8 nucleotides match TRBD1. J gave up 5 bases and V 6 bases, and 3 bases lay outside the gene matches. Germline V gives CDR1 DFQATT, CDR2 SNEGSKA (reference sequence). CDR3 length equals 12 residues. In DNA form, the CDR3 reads TGCAGTGCGTGGACAGGGCGAAACACCATATATTTT. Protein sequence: CSAWTGRNTIYF.

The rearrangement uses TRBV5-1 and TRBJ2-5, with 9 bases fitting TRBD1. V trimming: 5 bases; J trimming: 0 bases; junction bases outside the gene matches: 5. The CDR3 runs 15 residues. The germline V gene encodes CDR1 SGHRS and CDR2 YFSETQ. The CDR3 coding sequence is TGCGCCAGCAGGTCGACAGGGGGAAACCAAGAGACCCAGTACTTC. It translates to CASRSTGGNQETQYF.

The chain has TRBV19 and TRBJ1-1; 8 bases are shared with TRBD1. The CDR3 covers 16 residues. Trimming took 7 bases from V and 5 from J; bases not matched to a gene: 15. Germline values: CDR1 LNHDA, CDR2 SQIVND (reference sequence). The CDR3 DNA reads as TGTGCCAGTACTCCAAGGTCTCGACAGGGGAAAACTGAAGCTTTCTTT. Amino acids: CASTPRSRQGKTEAFF.

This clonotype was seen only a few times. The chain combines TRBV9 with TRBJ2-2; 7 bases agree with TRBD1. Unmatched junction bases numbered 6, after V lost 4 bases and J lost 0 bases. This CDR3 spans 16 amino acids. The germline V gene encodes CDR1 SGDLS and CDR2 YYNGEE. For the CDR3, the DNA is TGTGCCAGCAGCCCCCCCGGGACAGCGAACACCGGGGAGCTGTTTTTT. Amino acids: CASSPPGTANTGELFF. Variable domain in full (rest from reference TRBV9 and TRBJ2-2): DSGVTQTPKHLITATGQRVTLRCSPRSGDLSVYWYQQSLDQGLQFLIQYYNGEERAKGNILERFSAQQFPDLHSELNLSSLELGDSALYFCASSPPGTANTGELFFGEGSRLTVL.

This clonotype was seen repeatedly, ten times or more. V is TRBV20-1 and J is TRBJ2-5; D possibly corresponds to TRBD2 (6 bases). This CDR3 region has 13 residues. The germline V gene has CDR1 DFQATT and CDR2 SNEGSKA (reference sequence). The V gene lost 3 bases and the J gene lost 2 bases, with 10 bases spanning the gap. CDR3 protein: CSASYREQETQYF. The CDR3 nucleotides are TGCAGTGCTAGTTACCGGGAGCAAGAGACCCAGTACTTC.

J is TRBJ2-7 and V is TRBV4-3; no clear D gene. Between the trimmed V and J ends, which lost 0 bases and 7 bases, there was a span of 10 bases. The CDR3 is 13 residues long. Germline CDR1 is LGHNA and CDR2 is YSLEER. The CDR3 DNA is TGCGCCAGCAGCCAAGATAGGATTAGGGAGCAGTACTTC. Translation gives CASSQDRIREQYF.

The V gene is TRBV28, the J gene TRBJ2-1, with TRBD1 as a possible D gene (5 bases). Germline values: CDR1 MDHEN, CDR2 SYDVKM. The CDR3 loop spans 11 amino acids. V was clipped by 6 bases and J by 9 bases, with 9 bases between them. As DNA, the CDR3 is TGTGCCAGCAGCCGTAGGGGTGAGCAGTTCTTC. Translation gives CASSRRGEQFF.

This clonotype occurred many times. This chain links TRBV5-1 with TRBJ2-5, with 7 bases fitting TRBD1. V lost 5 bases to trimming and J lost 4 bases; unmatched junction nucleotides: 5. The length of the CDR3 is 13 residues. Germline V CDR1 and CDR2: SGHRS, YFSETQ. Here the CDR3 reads CASRDPGGETQYF. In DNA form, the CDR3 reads TGCGCCAGCAGGGACCCAGGGGGAGAGACCCAGTACTTC.

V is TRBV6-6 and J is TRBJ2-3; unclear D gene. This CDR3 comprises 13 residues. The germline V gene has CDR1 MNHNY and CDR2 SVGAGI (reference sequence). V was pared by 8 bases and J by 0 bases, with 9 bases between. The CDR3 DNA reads TGTGCCAGCGCTGTCCCCAGCACAGATACGCAGTATTTT. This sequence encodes CASAVPSTDTQYF.

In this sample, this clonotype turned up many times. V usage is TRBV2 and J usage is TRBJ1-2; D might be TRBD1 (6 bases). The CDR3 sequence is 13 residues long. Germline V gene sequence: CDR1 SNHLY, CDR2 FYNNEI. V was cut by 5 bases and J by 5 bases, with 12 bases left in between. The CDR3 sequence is CASSYRVEYGYTF. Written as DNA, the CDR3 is TGTGCCAGCAGTTACAGGGTAGAATATGGCTACACCTTC.

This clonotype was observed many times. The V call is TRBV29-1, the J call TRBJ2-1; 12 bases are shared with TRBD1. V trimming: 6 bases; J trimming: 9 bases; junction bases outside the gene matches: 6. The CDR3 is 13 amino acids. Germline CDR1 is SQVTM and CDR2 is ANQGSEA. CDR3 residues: CSVSGQGAGEQFF. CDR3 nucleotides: TGCAGCGTCTCGGGACAGGGGGCGGGTGAGCAGTTCTTC.